The rows below give T cell receptor beta chains drawn from one sample of a study of blood T cells in healthy people across ages. TCRdb redid the calling of the 5' RACE reads with MiXCR, one entry per CDR3 protein. The sample has 630,000 or so distinct CDR3 sequences, about 28% seen once. The specimen was blood. These receptors came from a woman of 80 years or more in good health. Each CDR3 is given with its conserved first and last residue. A D gene is named only where the DNA matches it firmly. Size values are once, few and many counts, or a class for expanded clones, and some rows have none.

size	V	D	J	CDR3	DNA
.	TRBV7-9	TRBD1	TRBJ1-1	CASSFSGGHTEAFF	TGTGCCAGCAGCTTCTCAGGGGGACACACTGAAGCTTTCTTT
.	TRBV7-2	.	TRBJ2-3	CASSLEHTRTDTQYF	TGTGCCAGCAGCTTAGAACATACCAGAACAGATACGCAGTATTTT
many	TRBV12-3/TRBV12-4	.	TRBJ2-6	CASSLTGSSGANVLTF	TGTGCCAGCAGTTTAACAGGCTCCTCTGGGGCCAACGTCCTGACTTTC
.	TRBV12-3/TRBV12-4	.	TRBJ2-1	CASSLTRRSYNEQFF	TGTGCCAGCAGTTTAACTAGACGTTCTTACAATGAGCAGTTCTTC
few	TRBV7-2	.	TRBJ1-3	CASSPTGGFSGNTIYF	TGTGCCAGCAGCCCGACAGGCGGATTCTCTGGAAACACCATATATTTT
.	TRBV5-1	.	TRBJ2-3	CASSQTPDRAGTDTQYF	TGCGCCAGCAGTCAAACCCCGGACAGAGCGGGCACAGATACGCAGTATTTT
.	TRBV7-2	.	TRBJ1-4	CASSARGRHNEKLFF	TGTGCCAGCAGCGCCAGGGGTAGGCATAATGAAAAACTGTTTTTT
once	TRBV20-1	.	TRBJ2-2	CSARDLGKTGELFF	TGCAGTGCTAGAGATTTAGGGAAAACCGGGGAGCTGTTTTTT
.	TRBV7-9	.	TRBJ2-7	CASSLGGAYWDEQYF	TGTGCCAGCAGCTTAGGAGGGGCCTATTGGGACGAGCAGTACTTC
.	TRBV4-2	TRBD1	TRBJ1-2	CASSREDREPGYTF	TGTGCCAGCAGCCGAGAGGACAGGGAACCTGGCTACACCTTC
many	TRBV30	.	TRBJ2-3	CAWSVETPLGTDTQYF	TGTGCCTGGAGTGTTGAAACCCCCCTCGGGACAGATACGCAGTATTTT
.	TRBV20-1	.	TRBJ1-5	CSASPGIGKPQHF	TGCAGTGCTAGTCCTGGTATTGGGAAGCCCCAGCATTTT
.	TRBV7-9	.	TRBJ2-3	CASSFARLDTQYF	TGTGCCAGCAGCTTTGCCAGGCTAGATACGCAGTATTTT
many	TRBV20-1	TRBD2	TRBJ2-3	CSASEGAGGRTDTQYF	TGCAGTGCTAGCGAGGGAGCGGGGGGCCGCACAGATACGCAGTATTTT
.	TRBV7-9	.	TRBJ1-1	CASSLGTSSNTEAFF	TGTGCCAGCAGCTTAGGGACATCGTCGAACACTGAAGCTTTCTTT
many	TRBV6-2/TRBV6-3	TRBD1	TRBJ2-1	CASSYPSGQGSSYNEQFF	TGTGCCAGCAGTTACCCATCGGGACAGGGTTCCTCCTACAATGAGCAGTTCTTC
many	TRBV5-5	TRBD1	TRBJ2-7	CASSLDRRLFGEQYF	TGTGCCAGCAGTTTGGACAGGAGGCTTTTTGGCGAGCAGTACTTC
many	TRBV28	.	TRBJ2-7	CASVSFLPYEQYF	TGTGCCAGCGTAAGCTTCCTCCCCTACGAGCAGTACTTC
few	TRBV6-1	.	TRBJ1-1	CASISGAGNTEAFF	TGTGCCAGCATCTCAGGGGCAGGGAACACTGAAGCTTTCTTT
.	TRBV20-1	TRBD2	TRBJ2-1	CSALSAPSGGDDNEQFF	TGCAGTGCTCTTAGCGCTCCGAGCGGGGGAGATGACAATGAGCAGTTCTTC